The rows below give T cell receptor beta chains drawn from one sample of a study of blood T cell repertoires in COVID-19. This table comes from immunoSEQ multiplex PCR, and its TCRdb copy is limited to in-frame clones, with some not included. The sample consists of approximately 400,000 clones, roughly 86% of them appearing once. Sequencing was performed on PBMCs or T cells enriched from blood (not recorded which). The receptors come from a man aged 25 to 45 who had recovered from COVID-19. CDR3s include the opening cysteine and the closing phenylalanine or tryptophan. The D gene is left open where the match is weak. Size tells how often a clone was seen (once, few, many) or the class of an expanded clone, and some rows leave it out.

clone_size	j_call	d_call	v_call	cdr3_nt	cdr3_aa
-	TRBJ1-2	-	TRBV19	TGTGCCAGTAGCCTCCAGGGGATTGGCTACACCTTC	CASSLQGIGYTF
-	TRBJ2-5	TRBD1	TRBV5-1	TGCGCCAGCAGCTACCCCGGGACAGCCGGGGAGACCCAGTACTTC	CASSYPGTAGETQYF
-	TRBJ1-1	-	TRBV18	TGTGCCAGCTCTGGGCCTGGGAGTACTGAAGCTTTCTTT	CASSGPGSTEAFF
-	TRBJ2-1	TRBD2	TRBV7-3	TGTGCCAGCAGTCTTAGCGGGGGGGCCCAGAATGAGCAGTTCTTC	CASSLSGGAQNEQFF
few	TRBJ1-1	TRBD1	TRBV6-2/TRBV6-3	TGTGCCAGCAGCCCGGACAGGTTTTATAGTGGAGCTTTCTTT	CASSPDRFYSGAFF
-	TRBJ2-5	-	TRBV5-1	TGCGCCAGCAGCTTGGCCTTTGAGACCCAGTACTTC	CASSLAFETQYF
once	TRBJ1-4	-	TRBV19	TGTGCCAGTATCCCTCGGGGACTAGCAACTAATGAAAAACTGTTTTTT	CASIPRGLATNEKLFF
-	TRBJ2-1	-	TRBV19	TGTGCCTCATCCCAGTTCTACAATGAGCAGTTCTTC	CASSQFYNEQFF
once	TRBJ1-2	TRBD1	TRBV10-2	TGCGCCAGCAGTGGGACAGGGGGGAATGGCTACACCTTC	CASSGTGGNGYTF
once	TRBJ2-7	-	TRBV12-3/TRBV12-4	TGTGCCAGCAGCCCCAACCGAGTCTACGAGCAGTACTTC	CASSPNRVYEQYF
-	TRBJ2-7	-	TRBV7-9	TGTGCCAGCAGGGGGCTAGACAGCCCTTCCTACGAGCAGTACTTC	CASRGLDSPSYEQYF
-	TRBJ1-5	-	TRBV6-4	TGTGCCAGCAGTGAGCAGAGCAATCAGCCCCAGCATTTT	CASSEQSNQPQHF
-	TRBJ1-3	-	TRBV18	TGTGCCAGCTCACCCCCCCTGCTAGGGAGAAGTTCTGGAAACACCATATATTTT	CASSPPLLGRSSGNTIYF
-	TRBJ2-2	TRBD1	TRBV5-1	TGCGCCAGCAGCTCCAGACAGGGGTTGGTCGGGGAGCTGTTTTTT	CASSSRQGLVGELFF
-	TRBJ2-1	-	TRBV7-3	TGTGCCAGCAGCTTTTCCGACAAATACAATGAGCAGTTCTTC	CASSFSDKYNEQFF
-	TRBJ1-2	-	TRBV11-2	TGTGCCAGCAGCAAGCGGGTTGTTAACTATGGCTACACCTTC	CASSKRVVNYGYTF